This T cell receptor beta chain stems from a study of blood T cell repertoires in COVID-19. The CDR3 has 16 amino acids. V lost 3 bases to trimming and J lost 3 bases; unmatched junction nucleotides: 5. Germline V gene lookup returns CDR1 SGHTS and CDR2 YDEGEE. TCRdb keeps only in-frame clones here, not all; method: immunoSEQ multiplex PCR. The profile covers some 300,000 clones, with about nine tenths appearing a single time and 9.5% taken by the ten largest. The rearrangement uses TRBV5-8 and TRBJ2-5; 13 positions agree with TRBD2. The material sequenced was PBMCs or T cells enriched from blood (not recorded which). The origin of this receptor is a woman in her thirties or forties who had recovered from COVID-19. Here the CDR3 DNA reads TGTGCCAGCAGCTATGGGACTAGCGGGGCGGAAGAGACCCAGTACTTC. Translating gives CASSYGTSGAEETQYF.